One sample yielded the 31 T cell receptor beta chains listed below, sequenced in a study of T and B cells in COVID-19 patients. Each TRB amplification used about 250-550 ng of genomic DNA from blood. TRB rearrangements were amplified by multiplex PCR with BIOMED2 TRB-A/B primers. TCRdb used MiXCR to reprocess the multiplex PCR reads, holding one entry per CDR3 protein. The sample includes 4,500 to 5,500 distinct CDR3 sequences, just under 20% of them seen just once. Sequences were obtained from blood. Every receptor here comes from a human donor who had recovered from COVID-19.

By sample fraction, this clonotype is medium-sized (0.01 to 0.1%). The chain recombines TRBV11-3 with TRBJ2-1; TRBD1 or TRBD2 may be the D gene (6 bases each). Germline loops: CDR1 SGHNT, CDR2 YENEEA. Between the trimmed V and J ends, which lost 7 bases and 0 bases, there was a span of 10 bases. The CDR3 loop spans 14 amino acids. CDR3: CASTGGGSYNEQFF. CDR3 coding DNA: TGTGCCAGCACCGGAGGGGGCTCCTACAATGAGCAGTTCTTC.

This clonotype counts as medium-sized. The CDR3 DNA sequence: TGTGCCAGCAGCCGAGAGGGGTACTATGGCTACACCTTC. Amino acids: CASSREGYYGYTF. V usage is TRBV5-6 and J usage is TRBJ1-2; TRBD1 is a possible D gene (5 bases). V dropped 4 bases and J dropped 3 bases, with 10 bases sitting between them. CDR3 size: 13 residues. Germline CDR1 and CDR2: SGHDT and YYEEEE. The whole variable domain, remainder taken from reference TRBV5-6 and TRBJ1-2, is DAGVTQSPTHLIKTRGQQVTLRCSPKSGHDTVSWYQQALGQGPQFIFQYYEEEERQRGNFPDRFSGHQFPNYSSELNVNALLLGDSALYLCASSREGYYGYTFGSGTRLTVV.

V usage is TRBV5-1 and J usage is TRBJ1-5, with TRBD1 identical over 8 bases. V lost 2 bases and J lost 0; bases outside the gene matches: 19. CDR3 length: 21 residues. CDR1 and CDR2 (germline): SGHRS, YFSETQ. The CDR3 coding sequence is TGCGCCAGCAGCTTCCCCAAAAGAGCCCAGAACAGGGGGGATAGCAATCAGCCCCAGCATTTT. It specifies CASSFPKRAQNRGDSNQPQHF.

The CDR3 DNA is TGTGCCAGCAGCCCAGGGGGGGAAGGGACTGAAGCTTTCTTT. This gives the protein CASSPGGEGTEAFF. The V call is TRBV7-6, the J call TRBJ1-1; 7 bases are shared with TRBD1. The germline V gene encodes CDR1 SGHVS and CDR2 FNYEAQ. This CDR3 region has 14 residues. The junction had 8 bases not matched to a gene; V was cut back by 5 bases and J by 5 bases.

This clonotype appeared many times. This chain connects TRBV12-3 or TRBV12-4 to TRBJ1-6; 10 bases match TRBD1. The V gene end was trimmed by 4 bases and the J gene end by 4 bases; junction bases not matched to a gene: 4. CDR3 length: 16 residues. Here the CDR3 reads CASSSTGGAYNSPLHF. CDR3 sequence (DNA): TGTGCCAGCAGTTCGACAGGGGGCGCATATAATTCACCCCTCCACTTT.

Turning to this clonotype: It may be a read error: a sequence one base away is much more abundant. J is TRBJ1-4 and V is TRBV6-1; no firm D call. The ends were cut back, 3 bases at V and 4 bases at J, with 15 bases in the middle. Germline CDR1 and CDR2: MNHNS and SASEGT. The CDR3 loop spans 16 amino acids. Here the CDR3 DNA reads TGTGCCAGCAGTGAGGGTCTCGGACGGATTAATGAAAAACTGTTTTTT. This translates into CASSEGLGRINEKLFF.

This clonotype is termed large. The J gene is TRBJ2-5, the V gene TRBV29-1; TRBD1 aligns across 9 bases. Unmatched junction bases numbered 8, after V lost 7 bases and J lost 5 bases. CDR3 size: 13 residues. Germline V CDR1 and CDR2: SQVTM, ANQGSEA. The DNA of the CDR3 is TGCAGCGCTTGGACAGGGGAGGGGGAGACCCAGTACTTC. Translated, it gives CSAWTGEGETQYF.

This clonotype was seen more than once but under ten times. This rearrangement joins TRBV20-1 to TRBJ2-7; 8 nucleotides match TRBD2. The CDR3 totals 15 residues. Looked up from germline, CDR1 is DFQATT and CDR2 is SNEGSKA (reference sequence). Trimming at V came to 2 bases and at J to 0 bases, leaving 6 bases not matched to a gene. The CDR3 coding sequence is TGCAGTGCTAGACCTAAGCGGGAGATCTCCTACGAGCAGTACTTC. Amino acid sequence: CSARPKREISYEQYF.

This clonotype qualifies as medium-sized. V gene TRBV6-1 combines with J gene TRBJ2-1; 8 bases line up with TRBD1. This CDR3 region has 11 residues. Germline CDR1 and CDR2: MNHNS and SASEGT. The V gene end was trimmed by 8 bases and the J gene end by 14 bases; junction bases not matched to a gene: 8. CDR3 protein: CASQAQGGEFF. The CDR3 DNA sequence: TGTGCCAGCCAGGCACAGGGGGGTGAGTTCTTC.

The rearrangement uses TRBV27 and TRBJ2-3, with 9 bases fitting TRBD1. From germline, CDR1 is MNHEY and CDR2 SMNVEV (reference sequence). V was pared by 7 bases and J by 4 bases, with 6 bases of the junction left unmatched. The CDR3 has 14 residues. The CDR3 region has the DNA TGTGCCAGCACAGGGACAGGGTTCCCAGATACGCAGTATTTT. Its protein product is CASTGTGFPDTQYF.

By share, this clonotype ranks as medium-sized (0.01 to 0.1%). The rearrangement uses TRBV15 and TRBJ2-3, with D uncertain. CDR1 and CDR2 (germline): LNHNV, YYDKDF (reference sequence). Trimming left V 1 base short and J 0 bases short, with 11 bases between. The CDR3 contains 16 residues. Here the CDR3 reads CATSRGASSSTDTQYF. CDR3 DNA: TGTGCCACCAGCAGAGGAGCCTCCTCTAGCACAGATACGCAGTATTTT.

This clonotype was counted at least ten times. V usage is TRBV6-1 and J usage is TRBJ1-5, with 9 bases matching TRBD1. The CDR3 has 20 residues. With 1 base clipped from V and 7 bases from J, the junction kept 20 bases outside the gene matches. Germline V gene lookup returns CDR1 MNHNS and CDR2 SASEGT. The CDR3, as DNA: TGTGCCAGCAGTGAAGGGGTAGAGGGACAGGGCCCCCCAAGCAGACAGCCCCAGCATTTT. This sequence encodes CASSEGVEGQGPPSRQPQHF.

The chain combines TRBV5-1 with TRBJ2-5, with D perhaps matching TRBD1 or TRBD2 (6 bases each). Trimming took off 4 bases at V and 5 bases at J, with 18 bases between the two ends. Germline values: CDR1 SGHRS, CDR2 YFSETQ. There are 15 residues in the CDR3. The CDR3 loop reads CASSPTMGGGETQYF. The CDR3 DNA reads TGCGCCAGCAGCCCGACGATGGGGGGCGGTGAGACCCAGTACTTC.

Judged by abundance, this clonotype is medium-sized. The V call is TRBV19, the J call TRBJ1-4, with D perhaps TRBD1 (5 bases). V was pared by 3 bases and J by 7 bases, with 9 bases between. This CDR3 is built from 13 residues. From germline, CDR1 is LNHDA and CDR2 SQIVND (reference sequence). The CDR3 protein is CASSILGTEKLFF. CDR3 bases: TGTGCCAGTAGTATTTTGGGGACTGAAAAACTGTTTTTT.

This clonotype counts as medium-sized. The CDR3 coding sequence is TGTGCCTGGAGTGTACACCTCGGGAACTATGGCTACACCTTC. This sequence encodes CAWSVHLGNYGYTF. This rearrangement joins TRBV30 to TRBJ1-2; unclear D gene. Trimming pared 0 bases from V and 2 bases from J, leaving 10 bases between. CDR1 is GTSNPN, CDR2 SVGIG, per germline (reference sequence). The CDR3 has 14 residues.

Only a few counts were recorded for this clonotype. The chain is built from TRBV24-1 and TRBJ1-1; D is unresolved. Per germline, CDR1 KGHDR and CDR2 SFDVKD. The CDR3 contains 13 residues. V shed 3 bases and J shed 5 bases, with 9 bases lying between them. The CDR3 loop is CATSDTDRTEAFF. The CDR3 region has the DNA TGTGCCACCAGTGATACAGATCGAACTGAAGCTTTCTTT.

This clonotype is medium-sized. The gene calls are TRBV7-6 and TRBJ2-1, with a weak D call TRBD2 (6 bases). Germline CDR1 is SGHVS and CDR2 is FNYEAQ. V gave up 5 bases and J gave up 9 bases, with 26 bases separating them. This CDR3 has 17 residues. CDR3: CASSLEPSETLTGEQFF. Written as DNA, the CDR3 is TGTGCCAGCAGCCTCGAACCTAGCGAGACCCTCACTGGTGAGCAGTTCTTC.

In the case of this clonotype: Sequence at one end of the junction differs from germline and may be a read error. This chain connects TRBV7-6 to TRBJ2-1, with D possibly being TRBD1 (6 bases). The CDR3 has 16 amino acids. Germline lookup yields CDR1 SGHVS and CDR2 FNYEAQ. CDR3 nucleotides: TGTGCTAGCAGCACCCACCCAGGGGACTCCTACAATGAGCAGTTCTTC. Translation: CASSTHPGDSYNEQFF. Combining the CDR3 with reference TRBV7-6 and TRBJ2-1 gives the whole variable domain GAGVSQSPRYKVTKRGQDVALRCDPISGHVSLYWYRQALGQGPEFLTYFNYEAQQDKSGLPNDRFSAERPEGSISTLTIQRTEQRDSAMYRCASSTHPGDSYNEQFFGPGTRLTVL.

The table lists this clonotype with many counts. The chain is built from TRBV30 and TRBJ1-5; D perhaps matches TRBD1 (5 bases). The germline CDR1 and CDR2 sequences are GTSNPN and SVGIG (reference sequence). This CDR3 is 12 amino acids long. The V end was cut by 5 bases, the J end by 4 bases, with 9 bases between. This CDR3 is CAWGAGNQPQHF. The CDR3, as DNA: TGTGCCTGGGGGGCAGGGAATCAGCCCCAGCATTTT.

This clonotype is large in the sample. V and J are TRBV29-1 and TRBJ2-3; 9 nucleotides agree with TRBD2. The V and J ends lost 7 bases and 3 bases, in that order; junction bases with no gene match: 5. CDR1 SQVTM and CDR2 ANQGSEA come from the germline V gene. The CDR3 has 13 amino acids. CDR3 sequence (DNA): TGCAGCGCCTCGGGACTAGCAACAGATACGCAGTATTTT. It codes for CSASGLATDTQYF.

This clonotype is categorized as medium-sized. CDR3 region: CARSSGTSGQETQYF. The CDR3 DNA is TGTGCCAGAAGCTCCGGGACTAGCGGCCAAGAGACCCAGTACTTC. V usage is TRBV5-3 and J usage is TRBJ2-5; 11 bases agree with TRBD2. TRBV5-3 counts as an open reading frame of uncertain function. J lost 1 base, V lost 3 bases, and 2 bases had no gene match. The CDR3 has 15 residues.

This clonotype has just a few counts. The CDR3 here is CASSYPSTGSGTEAFF. CDR3 coding DNA: TGTGCCAGCAGTTACCCCTCAACAGGGTCGGGGACTGAAGCTTTCTTT. The chain uses TRBV6-2 or TRBV6-3 and TRBJ1-1; tentative D call: TRBD1 (6 bases). CDR3 length: 16 amino acids. Germline V gene lookup returns CDR1 MNHEY and CDR2 SVGEGT. Trimming cost V 2 bases and J 5 bases, with 18 bases left between them.

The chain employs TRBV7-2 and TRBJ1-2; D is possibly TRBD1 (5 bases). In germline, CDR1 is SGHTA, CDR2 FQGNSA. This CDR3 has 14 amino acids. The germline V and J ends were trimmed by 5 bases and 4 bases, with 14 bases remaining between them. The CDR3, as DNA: TGTGCCAGCAGCCCCAAGGGGAGTGCCTATGGCTACACCTTC. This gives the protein CASSPKGSAYGYTF.

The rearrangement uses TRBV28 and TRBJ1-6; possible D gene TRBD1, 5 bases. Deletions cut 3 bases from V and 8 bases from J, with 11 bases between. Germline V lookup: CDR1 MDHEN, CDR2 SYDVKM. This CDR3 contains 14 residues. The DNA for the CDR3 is TGTGCCAGCAGTTTGGGGGGGGTTCATTCACCCCTCCACTTT. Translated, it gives CASSLGGVHSPLHF.

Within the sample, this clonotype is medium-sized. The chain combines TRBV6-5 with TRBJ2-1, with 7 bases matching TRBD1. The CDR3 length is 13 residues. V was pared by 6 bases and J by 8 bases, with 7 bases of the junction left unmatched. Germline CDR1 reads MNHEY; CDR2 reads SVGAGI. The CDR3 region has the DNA TGTGCCAGCAGGGATACAGGGGTTTATGAGCAGTTCTTC. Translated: CASRDTGVYEQFF.

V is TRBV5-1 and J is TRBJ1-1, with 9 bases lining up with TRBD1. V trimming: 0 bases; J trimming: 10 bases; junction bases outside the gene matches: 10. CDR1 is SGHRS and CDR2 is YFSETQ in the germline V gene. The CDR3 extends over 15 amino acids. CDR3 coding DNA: TGCGCCAGCAGCTTGGCCCGGGGACAGGGTGGTGGAGCTTTCTTT. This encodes CASSLARGQGGGAFF.

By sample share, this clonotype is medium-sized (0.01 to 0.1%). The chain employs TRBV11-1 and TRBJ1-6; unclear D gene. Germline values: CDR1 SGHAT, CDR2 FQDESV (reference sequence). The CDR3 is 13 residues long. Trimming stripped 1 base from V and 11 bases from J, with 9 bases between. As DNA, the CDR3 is TGTGCCAGCAGCTTAGAGTTCCAGCCACCCCTCCACTTT. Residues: CASSLEFQPPLHF.

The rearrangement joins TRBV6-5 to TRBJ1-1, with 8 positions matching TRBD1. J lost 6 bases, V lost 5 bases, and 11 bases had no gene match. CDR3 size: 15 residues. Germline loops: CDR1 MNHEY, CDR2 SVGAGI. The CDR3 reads CASSKPTGGRAEAFF. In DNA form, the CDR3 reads TGTGCCAGCAGTAAACCAACAGGGGGGAGAGCTGAAGCTTTCTTT.

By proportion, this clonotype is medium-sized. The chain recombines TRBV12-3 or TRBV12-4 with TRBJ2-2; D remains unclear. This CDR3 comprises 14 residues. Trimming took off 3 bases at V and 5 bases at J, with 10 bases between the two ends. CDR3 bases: TGTGCCAGCAGTTTTATGTTAAAAACCGGGGAGCTGTTTTTT. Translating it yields CASSFMLKTGELFF.

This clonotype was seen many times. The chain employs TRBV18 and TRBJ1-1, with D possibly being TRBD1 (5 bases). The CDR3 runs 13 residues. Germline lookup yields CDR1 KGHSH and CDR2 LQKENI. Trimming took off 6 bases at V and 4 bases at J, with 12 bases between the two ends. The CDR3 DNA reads TGTGCCAGCTCGGGGCTCGGGAGCACTGAAGCTTTCTTT. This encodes CASSGLGSTEAFF.

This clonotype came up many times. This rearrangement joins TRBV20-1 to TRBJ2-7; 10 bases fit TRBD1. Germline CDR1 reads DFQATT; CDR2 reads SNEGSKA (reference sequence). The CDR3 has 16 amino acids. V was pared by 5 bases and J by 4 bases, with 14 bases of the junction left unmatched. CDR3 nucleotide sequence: TGCAGTGCTTATAGGAGGGGGACAGGGGACACTTACGAGCAGTACTTC. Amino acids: CSAYRRGTGDTYEQYF.